Listed below are T cell receptor beta chains from one sample, sequenced in a study of T cell repertoires in cytomegalovirus infection. The antigens of these receptors remain unknown. TCRdb itself ran the reads through MiXCR, one entry per CDR3 protein. The table lists some 500,000 distinct CDR3 sequences, roughly a third of them singletons. Sample: cultured PBMCs, taken from culture after CMV antigen stimulation. These receptors originate from a human donor in good health (CMV status not recorded). Some clones in this sample may be carry-over from other donors' samples. Both conserved end residues are part of each CDR3. The D gene is left open where the match is weak. Clone size is not always given. Where it is, it says once, few, many or a class for expanded clones.

>TRBV18|.|TRBJ2-5|.
CASSLNGVAEAQETQYF
TGTGCCAGCTCCCTCAACGGGGTAGCGGAGGCTCAAGAGACCCAGTACTTC
>TRBV10-1|.|TRBJ2-1|TRBD2
CASSESSLAVKNEQFF
TGCGCCAGCAGTGAGTCGAGTCTAGCGGTTAAGAATGAGCAGTTCTTC
>TRBV7-4|few|TRBJ2-2|.
CASSSQSEGLNTGELFF
TGTGCCAGCAGCTCCCAATCGGAGGGGCTAAACACCGGGGAGCTGTTTTTT
>TRBV7-2|.|TRBJ1-2|.
CASSLVRGDYGYTF
TGTGCCAGCAGCTTAGTTAGAGGTGACTATGGCTACACCTTC
>TRBV7-2|many|TRBJ2-3|.
CASSLEGADTQYF
TGTGCCAGCAGCTTAGAAGGGGCAGATACGCAGTATTTT
>TRBV19|few|TRBJ2-1|.
CASSLQGWHEQFF
TGTGCCAGTAGCCTACAGGGTTGGCATGAGCAGTTCTTC
>TRBV24-1|.|TRBJ2-3|.
CATSDYRTDTQYF
TGTGCCACCAGTGATTACCGCACAGATACGCAGTATTTT
>TRBV7-6|many|TRBJ1-1|.
CASSLEGAEAFF
TGTGCCAGCAGCTTAGAGGGGGCTGAAGCTTTCTTT
>TRBV24-1|.|TRBJ2-1|TRBD2
CATSDPGSGRTFSYNEQFF
TGTGCCACCAGTGACCCCGGGAGCGGGAGGACATTCTCCTACAATGAGCAGTTCTTC
>TRBV6-2/TRBV6-3|.|TRBJ1-5|.
CASSYSGRYNQPQHF
TGTGCCAGCAGTTACTCGGGCAGATATAATCAGCCCCAGCATTTT
>TRBV7-9|.|TRBJ2-7|.
CASSESTYTSYEQYF
TGTGCCAGCAGCGAGAGCACCTATACTTCCTACGAGCAGTACTTC
>TRBV20-1|.|TRBJ2-1|TRBD2
CSATKGLAGSNEQFF
TGCAGTGCTACAAAAGGACTAGCGGGTAGCAATGAGCAGTTCTTC
>TRBV28|.|TRBJ1-3|TRBD1
CASSLNRGASGNTIYF
TGTGCCAGCAGTTTAAACAGGGGCGCCTCTGGAAACACCATATATTTT
>TRBV12-3/TRBV12-4|.|TRBJ2-1|.
CASSLSSVPNEQFF
TGTGCCAGCAGTTTGTCTAGCGTTCCCAATGAGCAGTTCTTC
>TRBV6-5|.|TRBJ2-2|TRBD2
CASALTSGSDSTGELFF
TGTGCCAGCGCTCTCACTAGCGGGAGTGATAGCACCGGGGAGCTGTTTTTT
>TRBV6-1|.|TRBJ2-2|TRBD1
CASTEYETGGLFF
TGTGCCAGCACCGAATATGAGACAGGGGGGCTGTTTTTT
>TRBV9|.|TRBJ1-2|.
CASSAETGLYGYTF
TGTGCCAGCAGCGCCGAGACAGGACTCTATGGCTACACCTTC
>TRBV5-1|.|TRBJ2-5|TRBD1
CATAADRGRETQYF
TGCGCCACCGCTGCGGACAGGGGAAGAGAGACCCAGTACTTC
>TRBV19|.|TRBJ2-2|TRBD2
CASSTKKNGLAGLTGELFF
TGTGCCAGTAGTACCAAAAAAAATGGACTAGCGGGACTCACCGGGGAGCTGTTTTTT
>TRBV12-3/TRBV12-4|few|TRBJ2-1|.
CASSLGQGLNNEQFF
TGTGCCAGCAGTTTAGGGCAGGGGTTAAACAATGAGCAGTTCTTC
>TRBV7-8|.|TRBJ1-6|.
CASSLGDLGASPLHF
TGTGCCAGCAGCTTAGGCGACCTAGGAGCGTCACCCCTCCACTTT
>TRBV12-3/TRBV12-4|.|TRBJ1-1|TRBD1
CASSPQGGGTEAFF
TGTGCCAGCAGTCCTCAGGGGGGCGGGACTGAAGCTTTCTTT